This T cell receptor (beta chain) was sequenced in a study of immune cell composition in non-small cell lung cancer. Here immunoSEQ multiplex PCR was the method, and the copy in TCRdb shows in-frame clones only, minus some. In the table there are over 9,500 clones, roughly 60% of which are singletons. The sequence was collected from a human donor with non-small cell lung cancer. The sample comprised lung tumor tissue.

The DNA for the CDR3 is TGTGCCAGTAGTGCTTGGGGGACAGGGGGCTTTCAGCCCCAGCATTTT. Amino acid sequence: CASSAWGTGGFQPQHF. The chain uses TRBV19 and TRBJ1-5, with 12 bases matching TRBD1. Germline trimming cut 5 bases from V and 6 bases from J; bases unmatched to any gene: 8. Germline-derived CDR1 and CDR2 are LNHDA and SQIVND (reference sequence). The CDR3 consists of 16 residues. The complete variable domain, with remaining parts taken from reference TRBV19 and TRBJ1-5, reads DGGITQSPKYLFRKEGQNVTLSCEQNLNHDAMYWYRQDPGQGLRLIYYSQIVNDFQKGDIAEGYSVSREKKESFPLTVTSAQKNPTAFYLCASSAWGTGGFQPQHFGDGTRLSIL.